These 24 T cell receptor beta chains share one sample of origin, sequenced in a study of blood T cell repertoires in COVID-19 (dated by TCRdb to 2018 to 2021). Libraries were made using the immunoSEQ multiplex PCR assay. TCRdb provides this immuneACCESS table in a form limited to in-frame rearrangements. Some clones are lacking; in checked studies, under half of them reflect an unresolved V gene, and why the rest are absent is not known. For this sample the table gives around 190,000 clones, of which 85% were detected only once. The ten largest clones add up to around 5% of the sample. Sequences were obtained from peripheral blood. These receptors came from a woman aged 80 or older with acute or convalescent COVID-19.

V gene TRBV9 combines with J gene TRBJ2-2; 9 nucleotides align to TRBD1. This CDR3 has 18 amino acids. The V segment lost 3 bases and the J segment 6 bases; nucleotides outside the gene matches: 15. Germline V gene sequence: CDR1 SGDLS, CDR2 YYNGEE. The CDR3 DNA reads TGTGCCAGCAGCGCCGGCCCTGGGGGACAGGGTTCCGCCGGGGAGCTGTTTTTT. It is translated as CASSAGPGGQGSAGELFF.

The gene calls are TRBV5-1 and TRBJ2-3, with TRBD1 as a possible D gene (5 bases). The CDR3 is 14 amino acids. Germline lookup yields CDR1 SGHRS and CDR2 YFSETQ. Deletions cut 2 bases from V and 0 bases from J, with 7 bases between. CDR3 DNA: TGCGCCAGCAGCTTTCAGGGAAGCACAGATACGCAGTATTTT. Protein: CASSFQGSTDTQYF.

This clone was observed once. The chain joins TRBV4-3 to TRBJ2-3; 13 positions match TRBD2. Germline V CDR1 and CDR2: LGHNA, YSLEER. The CDR3 length is 18 residues. V lost 4 bases to trimming and J lost 4 bases; unmatched junction nucleotides: 11. The CDR3 DNA reads TGCGCCAGCAGCCCACAATTGGGACTAGCGGGGAGCGCAGATACGCAGTATTTT. Protein: CASSPQLGLAGSADTQYF.

The chain employs TRBV28 and TRBJ1-3; the match to TRBD1 covers 8 bases. CDR3 length equals 16 residues. With V trimmed by 2 bases and J by 2 bases, 5 bases remained unmatched. CDR1 is MDHEN, CDR2 SYDVKM, per germline. The CDR3 nucleotides are TGTGCCAGCAGTTTACCCCAGGGGGCTACTGGAAACACCATATATTTT. Translated: CASSLPQGATGNTIYF.

This clone has only one observation. This chain joins TRBV3-1 (or the pseudogene TRBV3-2) and TRBJ1-5; D is uncertain. Germline V gene data show CDR1 as LGHDT and CDR2 as YNNKEL (reference sequence). This CDR3 region has 15 residues. Trimming pared 5 bases from V and 5 bases from J, leaving 16 bases between. The DNA of the CDR3 is TGTGCCAGCAGCGGACGGGAGTCTTATCATCAGCCCCAGCATTTT. As protein: CASSGRESYHQPQHF.

This sequence joins TRBV18 and TRBJ1-2, with TRBD1 identical over 7 bases. CDR3 size: 13 residues. The J segment lost 6 bases and the V segment lost 8 bases, leaving 9 bases of the junction unmatched. CDR1 is KGHSH and CDR2 is LQKENI in the germline V gene. CDR3 loop: CASIEGALDGYTF. CDR3 DNA sequence: TGTGCCAGCATAGAGGGGGCTTTGGATGGCTACACCTTC. The full variable domain, in which reference TRBV18 and TRBJ1-2 provide the parts outside the CDR3, is NAGVMQNPRHLVRRRGQEARLRCSPMKGHSHVYWYRQLPEEGLKFMVYLQKENIIDESGMPKERFSAEFPKEGPSILRIQQVVRGDSAAYFCASIEGALDGYTFGSGTRLTVV.

The V gene is TRBV30, the J gene TRBJ2-5; D perhaps matches TRBD1 (5 bases). CDR1 and CDR2 from the germline V gene are GTSNPN and SVGIG (reference sequence). The CDR3 extends over 17 amino acids. Trimming stripped 0 bases from V and 0 bases from J, with 17 bases between. This CDR3 is CAWSVSLGTGYQETQYF. The CDR3 coding sequence is TGTGCCTGGAGTGTTAGTCTGGGAACAGGATACCAAGAGACCCAGTACTTC. Using reference TRBV30 and TRBJ2-5 for the parts outside the CDR3, the full variable domain is SQTIHQWPATLVQPVGSPLSLECTVEGTSNPNLYWYRQAAGRGLQLLFYSVGIGQISSEVPQNLSASRPQDRQFILSSKKLLLSDSGFYLCAWSVSLGTGYQETQYFGPGTRLLVL.

The V gene is TRBV27, the J gene TRBJ2-1; D remains unclear. Germline CDR1 is MNHEY and CDR2 is SMNVEV (reference sequence). Trimming shortened V by 2 bases and J by 15 bases, and 14 bases separated the two germline ends. This CDR3 spans 12 amino acids. The DNA for the CDR3 is TGTGCCAGCAGTTTAATGAGCTCTAATCCGTTCTTC. Amino acids: CASSLMSSNPFF.

The gene calls are TRBV19 and TRBJ2-7, with D perhaps matching TRBD2 (6 bases). CDR3 length equals 14 residues. V was clipped by 6 bases and J by 2 bases, with 14 bases between them. CDR1 LNHDA and CDR2 SQIVND come from the germline V gene (reference sequence). The CDR3 here is CASRPGGVPYEQYF. In DNA form, the CDR3 reads TGTGCCAGTAGACCCGGGGGAGTTCCCTACGAGCAGTACTTC.

The chain uses TRBV7-2 and TRBJ2-1; possible D gene TRBD2, 5 bases. The CDR3 covers 15 residues. Trimming stripped 5 bases from V and 0 bases from J, with 11 bases between. Germline V gene sequence: CDR1 SGHTA, CDR2 FQGNSA. CDR3 bases: TGTGCCAGCAGCCTCGGACTCGTCTCCTACAATGAGCAGTTCTTC. Residues: CASSLGLVSYNEQFF.

The chain joins TRBV5-1 to TRBJ2-2; the match to TRBD2 covers 8 bases. V dropped 0 bases and J dropped 5; count of bases not matched to a gene: 3. The CDR3 extends over 15 amino acids. Germline CDR1 and CDR2: SGHRS and YFSETQ. Written as DNA, the CDR3 is TGCGCCAGCAGCTTGGAGCTAGCGGGTACCGGGGAGCTGTTTTTT. Its translation: CASSLELAGTGELFF.

The count of this clone is one. The chain combines TRBV9 with TRBJ1-4; 9 bases map to TRBD1. This CDR3 comprises 16 residues. Germline V gives CDR1 SGDLS, CDR2 YYNGEE. The junction had 12 bases not matched to a gene; V was cut back by 4 bases and J by 8 bases. This CDR3 is CASSTRTGGLAEKLFF. The CDR3 DNA sequence: TGTGCCAGCAGCACTCGCACAGGGGGCTTGGCGGAAAAACTGTTTTTT.

This chain connects TRBV28 to TRBJ2-2, with D maybe TRBD2 (6 bases). The CDR3 sequence is 18 residues long. The V gene lost 1 base and the J gene lost 2 bases, with 17 bases spanning the gap. CDR1 is MDHEN, CDR2 SYDVKM, per germline. CDR3 sequence reads: CASSLYGLSGTNTGELFF. As DNA, the CDR3 is TGTGCCAGCAGTTTATATGGACTATCCGGGACCAACACCGGGGAGCTGTTTTTT. The complete variable domain, with remaining parts taken from reference TRBV28 and TRBJ2-2, reads DVKVTQSSRYLVKRTGEKVFLECVQDMDHENMFWYRQDPGLGLRLIYFSYDVKMKEKGDIPEGYSVSREKKERFSLILESASTNQTSMYLCASSLYGLSGTNTGELFFGEGSRLTVL.

The genes are TRBV4-2 and TRBJ2-2; TRBD1 agrees at 9 bases. The CDR3 covers 18 residues. Germline lookup yields CDR1 LGHNA and CDR2 YNFKEQ. The J segment lost 5 bases and the V segment lost 2 bases, leaving 12 bases of the junction unmatched. CDR3 nucleotides: TGTGCCAGCAGCCAAAAGCCCCCGGGACAGGGTCGGACCGGGGAGCTGTTTTTT. This encodes CASSQKPPGQGRTGELFF.

The chain links TRBV7-2 to TRBJ2-2; tentatively, D is TRBD1 (6 bases). The germline V gene has CDR1 SGHTA and CDR2 FQGNSA. This CDR3 has 14 residues. Deletions cut 5 bases from V and 8 bases from J, with 15 bases between. CDR3 region: CASSMTRGGGELFF. The CDR3 DNA sequence: TGTGCCAGCAGCATGACCAGGGGCGGTGGGGAGCTGTTTTTT.

The chain carries TRBV9 and TRBJ2-3, with TRBD2 identical over 9 bases. This CDR3 contains 17 residues. Germline V gives CDR1 SGDLS, CDR2 YYNGEE. The junction had 7 bases not matched to a gene; V was cut back by 0 bases and J by 2 bases. CDR3 nucleotide sequence: TGTGCCAGCAGCGTAGCTCCCCTAGCGGGGACCACAGATACGCAGTATTTT. Amino acid sequence: CASSVAPLAGTTDTQYF.

This clone was counted a few times. The rearrangement links TRBV3-1 (or the pseudogene TRBV3-2) to TRBJ1-1; D is perhaps TRBD1 (6 bases). Germline V gene lookup returns CDR1 LGHDT and CDR2 YNNKEL (reference sequence). Trimming took 7 bases from V and 2 from J, leaving 20 bases between them. The CDR3 loop spans 16 amino acids. The CDR3 nucleotides read TGTGCCAGCACCCGAAGAGGTGGGGGCGGAAACACTGAAGCTTTCTTT. It yields the protein CASTRRGGGGNTEAFF.

This sequence joins TRBV27 and TRBJ2-7; 10 bases agree with TRBD2. This CDR3 has 15 residues. J was trimmed by 0 bases and V by 4 bases; bases with no gene match: 3. Germline V gene lookup returns CDR1 MNHEY and CDR2 SMNVEV (reference sequence). CDR3 loop: CASSWSGRASYEQYF. CDR3 coding DNA: TGTGCCAGCAGTTGGAGCGGGAGGGCCTCCTACGAGCAGTACTTC.

The chain recombines TRBV30 with TRBJ2-1; 7 bases are shared with TRBD1. The junction had 11 bases not matched to a gene; V was cut back by 5 bases and J by 1 base. Germline V gene lookup returns CDR1 GTSNPN and CDR2 SVGIG (reference sequence). The CDR3 contains 16 residues. The CDR3 loop is CAWSLYWDSSYNEQFF. CDR3 coding DNA: TGTGCCTGGTCCCTTTATTGGGACAGTTCCTACAATGAGCAGTTCTTC.

The J gene is TRBJ2-1, the V gene TRBV20-1; 7 bases agree with TRBD2. With 3 bases clipped from V and 0 bases from J, the junction kept 5 bases outside the gene matches. CDR1 is DFQATT and CDR2 is SNEGSKA in the germline V gene (reference sequence). The CDR3 consists of 15 residues. Here the CDR3 reads CSASTGGSSYNEQFF. DNA for the CDR3: TGCAGTGCTAGTACCGGCGGGAGCTCCTACAATGAGCAGTTCTTC.

V is TRBV7-9 and J is TRBJ1-1; D is perhaps TRBD1 (5 bases). From germline, CDR1 is SEHNR and CDR2 FQNEAQ (reference sequence). V lost 5 bases and J 6 bases, leaving 16 bases between the germline ends. The CDR3 contains 14 residues. The CDR3 DNA is TGTGCCAGCAGCCCAATTCGACAGAGTGCTGAAGCTTTCTTT. Its translation: CASSPIRQSAEAFF.

This chain connects TRBV9 to TRBJ2-7, with a weak D call TRBD1 (5 bases). The germline V gene encodes CDR1 SGDLS and CDR2 YYNGEE. Trimming left V 0 bases short and J 3 bases short, with 10 bases between. The CDR3 consists of 14 residues. In nucleotides, the CDR3 is TGTGCCAGCAGCGTAGGGCAGGGTTTCTACGAGCAGTACTTC. Amino acids: CASSVGQGFYEQYF. Supplemented by reference TRBV9 and TRBJ2-7, the full variable domain reads DSGVTQTPKHLITATGQRVTLRCSPRSGDLSVYWYQQSLDQGLQFLIQYYNGEERAKGNILERFSAQQFPDLHSELNLSSLELGDSALYFCASSVGQGFYEQYFGPGTRLTVT.

The chain employs TRBV19 and TRBJ2-5; the D gene is possibly TRBD2 (5 bases). Germline V gene sequence: CDR1 LNHDA, CDR2 SQIVND (reference sequence). CDR3 length: 13 amino acids. Trimming took off 3 bases at V and 7 bases at J, with 12 bases between the two ends. CDR3 sequence (DNA): TGTGCCAGTAGTATCACAGCGGATGGGACCCAGTACTTC. Encoded protein: CASSITADGTQYF.

The chain uses TRBV27 and TRBJ1-2; D is uncertain. CDR3 length: 13 amino acids. Germline CDR1 and CDR2: MNHEY and SMNVEV (reference sequence). V was shortened by 7 bases and J by 4 bases, with 13 bases between the two germline ends. DNA for the CDR3: TGTGCCAGCATTTCACCGAGCCTCTATGGCTACACCTTC. Amino acid sequence: CASISPSLYGYTF.